The 23 T cell receptor beta chains reported below all come from one sample, sequenced in a study of blood T cell repertoires in COVID-19. Method: immunoSEQ multiplex PCR; TCRdb's copy keeps in-frame clones and lacks some. The data contain about 220,000 clones, approximately 85% of them singletons. What was sequenced was peripheral blood. The receptors here all came from a man aged 50 to 60 who had recovered from COVID-19.

This clone has only a few counts. V is TRBV7-8 and J is TRBJ2-7; TRBD2 agrees at 7 bases. Germline CDR1 and CDR2: SGHVS and FQNEAQ. Trimming cost V 6 bases and J 2 bases; bases outside gene matches: 7. The CDR3 is made up of 14 amino acids. Here the CDR3 reads CASSIGRQTYEQYF. In DNA, the CDR3 is TGTGCCAGCAGTATCGGGAGGCAGACCTACGAGCAGTACTTC. Using reference TRBV7-8 and TRBJ2-7 for the parts outside the CDR3, the full variable domain is GAGVSQSPRYKVAKRGQDVALRCDPISGHVSLFWYQQALGQGPEFLTYFQNEAQLDKSGLPSDRFFAERPEGSVSTLKIQRTQQEDSAVYLCASSIGRQTYEQYFGPGTRLTVT.

This chain joins TRBV30 and TRBJ1-5; 9 bases match TRBD1. The germline V gene encodes CDR1 GTSNPN and CDR2 SVGIG (reference sequence). V lost 0 bases and J lost 0; bases outside the gene matches: 9. The CDR3 has 18 amino acids. The DNA for the CDR3 is TGTGCCTGGAGTGTACAGGGACAGGGTCTATATAGCAATCAGCCCCAGCATTTT. It codes for CAWSVQGQGLYSNQPQHF.

The chain carries TRBV5-1 and TRBJ2-1; D is unresolved. Germline V gene data show CDR1 as SGHRS and CDR2 as YFSETQ. The CDR3 runs 14 residues. The V and J ends lost 6 bases and 2 bases respectively, with 12 bases between them. The CDR3 sequence: CASKRDKAYNEQFF. CDR3 sequence (DNA): TGCGCCAGCAAGCGAGATAAGGCCTACAATGAGCAGTTCTTC.

This chain joins TRBV19 and TRBJ1-1; D call uncertain. V dropped 5 bases and J dropped 4 bases, with 23 bases sitting between them. The CDR3 contains 17 residues. The germline V gene has CDR1 LNHDA and CDR2 SQIVND (reference sequence). CDR3 nucleotide sequence: TGTGCCAGTAGTCCACCACCCTTTGCGGCGAGGCCCACTGAAGCTTTCTTT. Its protein is CASSPPPFAARPTEAFF.

The chain uses TRBV7-2 and TRBJ1-1; 8 positions agree with TRBD1. Trimming cost V 2 bases and J 4 bases; bases outside gene matches: 6. The CDR3 has 15 residues. The germline gives CDR1 SGHTA, CDR2 FQGNSA. CDR3 nucleotide sequence: TGTGCCAGCAGCTTACTAGGACAGGGAGGCACTGAAGCTTTCTTT. Protein: CASSLLGQGGTEAFF.

This clone was observed a single time. V usage is TRBV12-3 or TRBV12-4 and J usage is TRBJ1-5; the D gene is possibly TRBD1 (5 bases). The CDR3 has 12 amino acids. Trimming shortened V by 2 bases and J by 11 bases, and 10 bases separated the two germline ends. Here the CDR3 DNA reads TGTGCCAGCAGTTTAAGGGGTGTGTCCCAGCATTTT. Encoded protein: CASSLRGVSQHF.

V and J are TRBV9 and TRBJ2-7; 11 bases are shared with TRBD2. Per the germline V gene, CDR1 is SGDLS and CDR2 is YYNGEE. The trim removed 0 bases at V and 8 bases at J, leaving 4 bases unmatched. The CDR3 is 14 amino acids. This CDR3 is CASSVELAGEKQYF. CDR3 in DNA: TGTGCCAGCAGCGTAGAACTAGCGGGAGAGAAGCAGTACTTC.

This chain connects TRBV19 to TRBJ2-1, with 7 positions matching TRBD2. V lost 3 bases and J lost 0; bases outside the gene matches: 2. The CDR3 is 15 amino acids. CDR1 is LNHDA, CDR2 SQIVND, per germline (reference sequence). DNA for the CDR3: TGTGCCAGTAGTATGGGCGGGAGCTCCTACAATGAGCAGTTCTTC. Its protein product is CASSMGGSSYNEQFF.

The chain recombines TRBV7-2 with TRBJ2-1, with a weak D call TRBD2 (5 bases). Trimming removed 3 bases at V and 7 bases at J, with 10 bases between. The CDR3 covers 13 residues. Germline values: CDR1 SGHTA, CDR2 FQGNSA. The CDR3, as DNA: TGTGCCAGCAGCTTCATTAGAGGGAATGAGCAGTTCTTC. This sequence encodes CASSFIRGNEQFF.

J is TRBJ2-1 and V is TRBV28; D is unresolved. Germline V gene data show CDR1 as MDHEN and CDR2 as SYDVKM. The CDR3 extends over 12 amino acids. Trimming removed 6 bases at V and 9 bases at J, with 12 bases between. CDR3 protein: CASSTYSREQFF. The CDR3 DNA reads as TGTGCCAGCAGCACGTACAGTCGTGAGCAGTTCTTC.

The chain combines TRBV7-9 with TRBJ1-6; D unresolved. Germline CDR1 is SEHNR and CDR2 is FQNEAQ (reference sequence). The length of the CDR3 is 14 residues. V shed 1 base and J shed 7 bases, with 8 bases lying between them. The CDR3 sequence: CASSLGGSNSPLHF. CDR3 nucleotides: TGTGCCAGCAGCTTAGGCGGTTCCAATTCACCCCTCCACTTT. The entire variable domain, with the rest obtained from reference TRBV7-9 and TRBJ1-6, is as follows: DTGVSQNPRHKITKRGQNVTFRCDPISEHNRLYWYRQTLGQGPEFLTYFQNEAQLEKSRLLSDRFSAERPKGSFSTLEIQRTEQGDSAMYLCASSLGGSNSPLHFGNGTRLTVT.

The genes are TRBV23-1 and TRBJ2-5, with unresolved D. TRBV23-1 belongs to the ORF category, with a function that is uncertain. This CDR3 spans 15 amino acids. V lost 0 bases and J lost 1, with 9 bases in between. CDR3 sequence reads: CASSQSRWFQETQYF. In DNA form, the CDR3 reads TGCGCCAGCAGTCAATCGCGTTGGTTCCAAGAGACCCAGTACTTC.

A single count supports this clone. This chain connects TRBV6-5 to TRBJ2-5; TRBD1 matches at 7 bases. CDR3 length equals 14 residues. After removal of 6 bases from V and 5 bases from J, the junction contained 9 bases not matched to a gene. Germline CDR1 is MNHEY and CDR2 is SVGAGI. As DNA, the CDR3 is TGTGCCAGCAGGCCGACAGGGATTACGGAGACCCAGTACTTC. Translating it yields CASRPTGITETQYF.

The rearrangement uses TRBV28 and TRBJ2-3; 9 nucleotides line up with TRBD2. The CDR3 is made up of 15 amino acids. The V gene end was trimmed by 10 bases and the J gene end by 5 bases; junction bases not matched to a gene: 13. CDR1 MDHEN and CDR2 SYDVKM come from the germline V gene. CDR3 region: CATHPNLAGRDTQYF. CDR3 DNA sequence: TGTGCCACCCACCCGAATCTAGCGGGAAGAGATACGCAGTATTTT.

The V call is TRBV27, the J call TRBJ2-1; TRBD2 matches 8 bases. The CDR3 has 13 residues. V dropped 1 base and J dropped 9; count of bases not matched to a gene: 2. Germline values: CDR1 MNHEY, CDR2 SMNVEV (reference sequence). CDR3 in amino acids: CASSLFLAGEQFF. The DNA for the CDR3 is TGTGCCAGCAGTTTATTTCTAGCGGGTGAGCAGTTCTTC.

The rearrangement uses TRBV30 and TRBJ2-7; a weak D match, TRBD1 (6 bases). The germline V gene encodes CDR1 GTSNPN and CDR2 SVGIG (reference sequence). CDR3 length: 13 amino acids. V was pared by 4 bases and J by 3 bases, with 13 bases between. The CDR3 nucleotides read TGTGCCTGGACCACGGGACACTTCTACGAGCAGTACTTC. It yields the protein CAWTTGHFYEQYF.

The chain carries TRBV28 and TRBJ1-6; D ambiguous. There are 13 residues in the CDR3. V was clipped by 2 bases and J by 14 bases, with 13 bases between them. The germline V gene has CDR1 MDHEN and CDR2 SYDVKM. The CDR3 here is CASSLRPAGTLHF. The CDR3 DNA is TGTGCCAGCAGTTTACGCCCGGCGGGGACCCTCCACTTT.

This sequence joins TRBV3-1 (or the pseudogene TRBV3-2) and TRBJ2-2; 10 nucleotides match TRBD2. CDR1 is LGHDT, CDR2 YNNKEL, per germline (reference sequence). The CDR3 runs to 16 residues. The ends lost 0 bases at V and 6 bases at J; junction bases unmatched: 4. CDR3: CASSQELSGRAGELFF. The CDR3, as DNA: TGTGCCAGCAGCCAAGAGTTAAGCGGGAGGGCCGGGGAGCTGTTTTTT.

The chain recombines TRBV28 with TRBJ1-2; D is unclear. Germline V lookup: CDR1 MDHEN, CDR2 SYDVKM. CDR3 length: 11 residues. Trimming took 3 bases from V and 13 from J, leaving 12 bases between them. The CDR3 loop is CASSLRSHSTF. CDR3 nucleotide sequence: TGTGCCAGCAGTTTGAGGTCTCACTCCACCTTC.

This clone showed up just once. The rearrangement links TRBV4-2 to TRBJ1-3; 7 nucleotides align to TRBD1. V was pared by 0 bases and J by 2 bases, with 4 bases of the junction left unmatched. CDR1 and CDR2 from the germline V gene are LGHNA and YNFKEQ. CDR3 length: 16 amino acids. Here the CDR3 reads CASSQDDRAPGNTIYF. The CDR3 coding sequence is TGTGCCAGCAGCCAAGATGACAGGGCCCCTGGAAACACCATATATTTT.

The chain links TRBV27 to TRBJ2-7, with TRBD2 matching 8 bases. The junction had 14 bases not matched to a gene; V was cut back by 5 bases and J by 5 bases. This CDR3 region has 16 residues. CDR1 and CDR2 from the germline V gene are MNHEY and SMNVEV (reference sequence). Written as DNA, the CDR3 is TGTGCCAGCAGTCCACCTGAAAAGCGGGGGTTACACGAGCAGTACTTC. Its protein is CASSPPEKRGLHEQYF.

The chain employs TRBV13 and TRBJ2-2; D remains unclear. The CDR3 length is 14 residues. Germline V gene lookup returns CDR1 PRHDT and CDR2 FYEKMQ (reference sequence). V gave up 3 bases and J gave up 2 bases, with 7 bases separating them. The CDR3 DNA is TGTGCCAGCAGCTTTTACATAAACACCGGGGAGCTGTTTTTT. Amino acid sequence: CASSFYINTGELFF.

The rearrangement joins TRBV30 to TRBJ1-4; D gene uncertain. Trimming shortened V by 2 bases and J by 6 bases, and 7 bases separated the two germline ends. The CDR3 sequence is 12 residues long. Germline V CDR1 and CDR2: GTSNPN, SVGIG (reference sequence). The CDR3 here is CAWSRADEKLFF. In DNA form, the CDR3 reads TGTGCCTGGAGTCGAGCGGATGAAAAACTGTTTTTT.